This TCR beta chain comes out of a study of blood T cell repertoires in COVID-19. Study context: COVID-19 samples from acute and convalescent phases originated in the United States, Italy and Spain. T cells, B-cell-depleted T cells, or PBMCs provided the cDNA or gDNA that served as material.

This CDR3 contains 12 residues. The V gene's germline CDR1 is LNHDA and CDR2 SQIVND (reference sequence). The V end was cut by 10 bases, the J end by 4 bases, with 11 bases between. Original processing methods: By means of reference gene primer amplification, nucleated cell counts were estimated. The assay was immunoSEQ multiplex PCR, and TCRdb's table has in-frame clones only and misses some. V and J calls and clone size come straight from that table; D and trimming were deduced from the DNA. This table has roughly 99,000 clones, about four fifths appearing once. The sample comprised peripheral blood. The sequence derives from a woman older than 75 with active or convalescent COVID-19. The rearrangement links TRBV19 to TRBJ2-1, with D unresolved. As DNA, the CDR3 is TGTGCCACCTACTCACCTTACAATGAGCAGTTCTTC. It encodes CATYSPYNEQFF.